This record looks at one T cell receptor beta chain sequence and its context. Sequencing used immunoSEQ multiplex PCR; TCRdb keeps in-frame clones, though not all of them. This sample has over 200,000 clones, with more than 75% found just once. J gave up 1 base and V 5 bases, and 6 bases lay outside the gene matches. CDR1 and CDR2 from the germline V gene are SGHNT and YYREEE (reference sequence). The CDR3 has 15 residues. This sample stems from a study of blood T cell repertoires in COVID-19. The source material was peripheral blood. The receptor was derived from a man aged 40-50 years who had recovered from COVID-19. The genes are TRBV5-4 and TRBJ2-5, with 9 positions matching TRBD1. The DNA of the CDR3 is TGTGCCAGCAGGGCCCTGACAGGGGGCCAAGAGACCCAGTACTTC. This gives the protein CASRALTGGQETQYF.